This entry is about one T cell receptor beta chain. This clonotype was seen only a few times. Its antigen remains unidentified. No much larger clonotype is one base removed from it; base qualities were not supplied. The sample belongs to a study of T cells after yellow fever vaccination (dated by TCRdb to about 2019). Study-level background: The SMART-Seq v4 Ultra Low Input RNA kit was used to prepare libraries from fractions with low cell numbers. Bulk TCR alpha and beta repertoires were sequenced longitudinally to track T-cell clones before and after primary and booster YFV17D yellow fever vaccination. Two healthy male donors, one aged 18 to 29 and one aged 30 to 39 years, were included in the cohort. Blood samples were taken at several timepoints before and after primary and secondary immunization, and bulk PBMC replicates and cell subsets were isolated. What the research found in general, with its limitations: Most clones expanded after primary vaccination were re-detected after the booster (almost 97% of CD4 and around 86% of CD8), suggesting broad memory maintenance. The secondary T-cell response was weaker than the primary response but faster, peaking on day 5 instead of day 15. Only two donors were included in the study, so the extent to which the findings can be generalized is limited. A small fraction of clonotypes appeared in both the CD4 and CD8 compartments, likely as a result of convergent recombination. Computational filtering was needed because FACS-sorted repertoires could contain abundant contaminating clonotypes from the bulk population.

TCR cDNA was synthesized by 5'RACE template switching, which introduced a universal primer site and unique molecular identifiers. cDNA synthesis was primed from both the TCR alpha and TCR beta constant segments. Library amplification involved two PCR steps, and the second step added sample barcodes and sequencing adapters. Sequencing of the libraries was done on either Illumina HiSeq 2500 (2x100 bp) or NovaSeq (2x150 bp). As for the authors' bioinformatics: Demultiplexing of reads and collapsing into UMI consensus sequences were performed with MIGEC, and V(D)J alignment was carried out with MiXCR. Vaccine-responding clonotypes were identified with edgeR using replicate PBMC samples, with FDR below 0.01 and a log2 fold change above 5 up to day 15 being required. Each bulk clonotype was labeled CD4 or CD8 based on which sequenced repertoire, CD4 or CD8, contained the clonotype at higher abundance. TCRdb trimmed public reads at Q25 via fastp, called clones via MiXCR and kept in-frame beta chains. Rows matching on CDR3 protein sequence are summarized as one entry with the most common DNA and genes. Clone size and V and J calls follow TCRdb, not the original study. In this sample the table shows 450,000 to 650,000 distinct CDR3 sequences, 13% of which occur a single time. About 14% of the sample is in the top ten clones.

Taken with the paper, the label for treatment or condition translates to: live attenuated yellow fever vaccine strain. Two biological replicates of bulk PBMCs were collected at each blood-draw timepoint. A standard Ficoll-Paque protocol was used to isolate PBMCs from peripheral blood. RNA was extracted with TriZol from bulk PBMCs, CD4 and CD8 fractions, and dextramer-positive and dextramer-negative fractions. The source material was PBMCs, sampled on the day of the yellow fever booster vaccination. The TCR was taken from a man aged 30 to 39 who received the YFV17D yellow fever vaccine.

The sequenced DNA: TGTGCCAGCAGTTTCCAGGGGGCCCATCAGCCCCAGCATTTT. Translated, it reads CASSFQGAHQPQHF. The V and J segments used are TRBV12-3 or TRBV12-4 and TRBJ1-5, and TRBD1 aligns with 8 junction nucleotides. V loses 3 bases at its end and J loses 5 bases; junction bases beyond the gene matches: 3. The CDR3 runs 14 residues from the cysteine to the phenylalanine. The only DNA kept is the CDR3, 42 bases in frame from the first base.